These 5 T cell receptor beta chains were sequenced from one sample in a study of molecular identifiers for immune sequencing clone quantification. Via MiXCR, TCRdb re-called the PCR reads, giving one row per CDR3 protein. The repertoire includes about 640,000 distinct CDR3 sequences, around 20% of them detected once, and under 0.95% sits in the top ten. Material: naive CD8+ T cells from blood, with Jurkat cell RNA spiked in. Subset defined: FACS-sorted CD8+CD4-CCR7+CD45RA+ naive T cells. These receptors all stem from a human donor in good health. Some libraries in this study had Jurkat cell RNA spiked in.

This clonotype came up a few times. V and J are TRBV21-1 and TRBJ1-5; whether TRBD1, the table's D call, matches the DNA was not checked. TRBV21-1 is labeled a pseudogene. The CDR3 contains 16 residues. The CDR3 reads CASSDRGQYSNQPQHF. CDR3 nucleotides: TGTGCCAGCAGCGACAGGGGACAGTATAGCAATCAGCCCCAGCATTTT.

Remarks on this clonotype: This may come from a read error, since a much larger clone is one base off. The CDR3, as DNA: TGTGCCAGCTCTCCCAAAGCGCCTTGGGAGAACACTGAAGCTTTCTTT. It specifies CASSPKAPWENTEAFF. V gene TRBV18 combines with J gene TRBJ1-1, with D unclear. Looked up from germline, CDR1 is KGHSH and CDR2 is LQKENI. The CDR3 is 16 amino acids. V lost 6 bases to trimming and J lost 1 base, with 18 bases between them.

This clonotype was recorded many times. CDR3 nucleotide sequence: TGTGCCAGCAGTCCTGACAGGATGGGAACTGAAGCTTTCTTT. Translating gives CASSPDRMGTEAFF. The genes are TRBV12-3 or TRBV12-4 and TRBJ1-1; TRBD1 is a possible D gene (6 bases). The CDR3 is made up of 14 amino acids. Trimming stripped 5 bases from V and 5 bases from J, with 15 bases between.

This clonotype showed up many times. The V and J genes are TRBV4-1 and TRBJ2-5, with 12 bases aligning to TRBD2. CDR3 length: 17 residues. With 3 bases clipped from V and 0 bases from J, the junction kept 5 bases outside the gene matches. The germline CDR1 and CDR2 sequences are MGHRA and YSYEKL. The CDR3 region has the DNA TGCGCCAGCAGCCAGGCCACTAGCGGGGGGCACCAAGAGACCCAGTACTTC. Translating gives CASSQATSGGHQETQYF.

The V gene is TRBV19, the J gene TRBJ1-1; D not certain. The CDR3 contains 14 residues. The V gene lost 4 bases and the J gene lost 1 base, with 10 bases spanning the gap. The germline V gene has CDR1 LNHDA and CDR2 SQIVND (reference sequence). The CDR3, as DNA: TGTGCCAGTAGTACCGTTCCCGAGAACACTGAAGCTTTCTTT. Its protein product is CASSTVPENTEAFF.